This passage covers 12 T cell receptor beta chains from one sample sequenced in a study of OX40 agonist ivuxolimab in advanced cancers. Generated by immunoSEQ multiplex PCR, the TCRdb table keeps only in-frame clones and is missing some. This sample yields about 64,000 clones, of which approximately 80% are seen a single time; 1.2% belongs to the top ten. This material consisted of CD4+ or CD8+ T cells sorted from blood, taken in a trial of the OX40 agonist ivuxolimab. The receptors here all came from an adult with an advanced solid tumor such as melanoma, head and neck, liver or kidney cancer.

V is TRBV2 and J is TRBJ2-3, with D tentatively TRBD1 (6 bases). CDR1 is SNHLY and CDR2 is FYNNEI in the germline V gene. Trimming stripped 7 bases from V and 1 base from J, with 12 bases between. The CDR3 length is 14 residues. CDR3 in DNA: TGTGCCAGCACCGGGACACGCCGCACAGATACGCAGTATTTT. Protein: CASTGTRRTDTQYF. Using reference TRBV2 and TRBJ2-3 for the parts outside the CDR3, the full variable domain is EPEVTQTPSHQVTQMGQEVILRCVPISNHLYFYWYRQILGQKVEFLVSFYNNEISEKSEIFDDQFSVERPDGSNFTLKIRSTKLEDSAMYFCASTGTRRTDTQYFGPGTRLTVL.

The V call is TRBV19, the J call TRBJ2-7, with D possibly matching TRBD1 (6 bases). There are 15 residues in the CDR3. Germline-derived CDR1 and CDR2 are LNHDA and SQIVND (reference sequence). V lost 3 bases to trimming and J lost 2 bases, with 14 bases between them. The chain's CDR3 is CASSIGTRGPYEQYF. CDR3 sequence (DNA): TGTGCCAGTAGTATTGGGACACGGGGCCCCTACGAGCAGTACTTC.

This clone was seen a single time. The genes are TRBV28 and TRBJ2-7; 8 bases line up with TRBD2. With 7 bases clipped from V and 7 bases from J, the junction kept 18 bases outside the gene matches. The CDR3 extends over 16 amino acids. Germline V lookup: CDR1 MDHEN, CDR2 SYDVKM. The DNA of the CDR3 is TGTGCCAGCACCACGACCGGGGGGGCGTCCCTTTGGGAGCAGTACTTC. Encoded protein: CASTTTGGASLWEQYF.

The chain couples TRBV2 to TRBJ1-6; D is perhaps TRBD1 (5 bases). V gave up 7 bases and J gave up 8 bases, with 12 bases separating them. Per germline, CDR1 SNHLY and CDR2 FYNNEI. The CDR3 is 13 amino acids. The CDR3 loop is CASKVLGDSPLHF. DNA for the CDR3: TGTGCCAGCAAAGTTTTAGGGGATTCACCCCTCCACTTT.

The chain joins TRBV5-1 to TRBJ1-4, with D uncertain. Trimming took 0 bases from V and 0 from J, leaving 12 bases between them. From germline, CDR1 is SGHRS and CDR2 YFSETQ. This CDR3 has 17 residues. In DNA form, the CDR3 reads TGCGCCAGCAGCTTGGGATCGTTGGGAACAACTAATGAAAAACTGTTTTTT. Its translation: CASSLGSLGTTNEKLFF.

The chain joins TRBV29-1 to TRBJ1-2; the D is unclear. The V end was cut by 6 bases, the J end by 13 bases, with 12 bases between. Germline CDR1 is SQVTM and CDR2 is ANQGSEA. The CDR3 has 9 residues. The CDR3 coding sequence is TGCAGCGTAACAGAGCTGACCACCTTC. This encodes CSVTELTTF.

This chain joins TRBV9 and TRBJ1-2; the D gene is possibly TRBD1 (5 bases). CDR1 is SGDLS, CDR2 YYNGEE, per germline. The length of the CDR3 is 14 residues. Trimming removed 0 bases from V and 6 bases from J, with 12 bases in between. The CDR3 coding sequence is TGTGCCAGCAGCGTAGATAAGGGGTACGATGGCTACACCTTC. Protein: CASSVDKGYDGYTF.

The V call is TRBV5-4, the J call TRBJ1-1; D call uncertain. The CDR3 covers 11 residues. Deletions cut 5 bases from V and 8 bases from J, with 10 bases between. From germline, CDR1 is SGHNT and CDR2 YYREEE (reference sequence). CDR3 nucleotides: TGTGCCAGCAGTTCCAGAAGGGAAGCTTTCTTT. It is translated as CASSSRREAFF. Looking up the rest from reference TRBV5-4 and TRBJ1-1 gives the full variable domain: ETGVTQSPTHLIKTRGQQVTLRCSSQSGHNTVSWYQQALGQGPQFIFQYYREEENGRGNFPPRFSGLQFPNYSSELNVNALELDDSALYLCASSSRREAFFGQGTRLTVV.

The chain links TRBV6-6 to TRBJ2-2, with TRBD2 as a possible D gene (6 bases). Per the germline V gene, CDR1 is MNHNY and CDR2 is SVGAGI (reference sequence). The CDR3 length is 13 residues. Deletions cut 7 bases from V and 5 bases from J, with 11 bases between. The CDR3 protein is CASTNGGTGELFF. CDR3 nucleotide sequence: TGTGCCAGCACTAACGGGGGAACCGGGGAGCTGTTTTTT.

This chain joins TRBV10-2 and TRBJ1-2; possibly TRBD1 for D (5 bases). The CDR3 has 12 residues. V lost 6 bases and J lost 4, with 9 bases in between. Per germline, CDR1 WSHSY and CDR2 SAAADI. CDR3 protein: CASRTDSYGYTF. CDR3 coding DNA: TGCGCCAGCAGGACAGATTCCTATGGCTACACCTTC.

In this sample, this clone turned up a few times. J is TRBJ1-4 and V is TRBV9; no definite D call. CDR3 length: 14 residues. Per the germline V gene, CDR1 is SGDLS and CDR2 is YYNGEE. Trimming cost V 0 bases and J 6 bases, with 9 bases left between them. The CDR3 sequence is CASSVGVQHEKLFF. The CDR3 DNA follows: TGTGCCAGCAGCGTAGGTGTCCAGCATGAAAAACTGTTTTTT.

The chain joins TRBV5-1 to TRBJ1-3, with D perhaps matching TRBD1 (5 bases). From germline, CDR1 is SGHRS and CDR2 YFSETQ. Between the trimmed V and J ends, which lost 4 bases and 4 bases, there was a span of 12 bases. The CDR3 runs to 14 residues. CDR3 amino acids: CASSPGAGGNTIYF. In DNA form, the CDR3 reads TGCGCCAGCAGCCCTGGTGCAGGGGGAAACACCATATATTTT. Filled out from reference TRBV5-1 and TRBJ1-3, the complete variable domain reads KAGVTQTPRYLIKTRGQQVTLSCSPISGHRSVSWYQQTPGQGLQFLFEYFSETQRNKGNFPGRFSGRQFSNSRSEMNVSTLELGDSALYLCASSPGAGGNTIYFGEGSWLTVV.